The clone carrying this T cell receptor (beta chain) was observed at least ten times. The data belong to a study of T-cell memory formation after mild COVID-19. TCRdb fed the 5' RACE reads into MiXCR, producing one record per CDR3 protein. Here the sample spans hundreds of thousands of distinct CDR3 sequences, over 15% being singletons. Germline V CDR1 and CDR2: SGHDN, FVKESK. This CDR3 region has 13 residues. V was trimmed by 3 bases and J by 5 bases, leaving 10 bases between them. The chain combines TRBV14 with TRBJ1-1, with D unresolved. The sequence derives from an adult woman who had mild COVID-19 (a few samples of this study predate the infection). Cell type and time point are not known. Material: PBMCs or a T cell subset sorted from them (not recorded which). The CDR3 DNA sequence: TGTGCCAGCAGCCAGGGAGTGACAACTGAAGCTTTCTTT. Amino acid sequence: CASSQGVTTEAFF.